The source of this TCR beta chain is a study of control samples from healthy donors and cancer patients. The germline V gene encodes CDR1 WSHSY and CDR2 SAAADI. The CDR3 contains 14 residues. V was shortened by 7 bases and J by 1 base, with 11 bases between the two germline ends. Using immunoSEQ multiplex PCR, the repertoire was profiled, and TCRdb retains in-frame clones only, with some absent. The sample has 8,000 to 13,000 clones, roughly 88% seen once. Sequenced sample: PBMCs. The source is a man aged 60 to 75 with colorectal cancer. V gene TRBV10-2 combines with J gene TRBJ2-1; D possibly matches TRBD1 or TRBD2 (6 bases each). The CDR3 region is CASTEGDSYNEQFF. The DNA for the CDR3 is TGCGCCAGCACGGAGGGGGATTCCTACAATGAGCAGTTCTTC.